This record concerns one TCR beta chain sequence. Original processing notes: For nucleated cells, counts were estimated from reference gene primer amplification. Assay used: immunoSEQ multiplex PCR; TCRdb lists only in-frame clones, some missing. V, J and clone size are taken as reported in that table, and D and trimming were inferred from the DNA itself. The table records about 200,000 clones, 70% to 90% of them present only once. This record belongs to a study of blood T cell repertoires in COVID-19. Study in general: Samples of COVID-19 (acute and convalescent) were obtained from the United States, Italy and Spain. The analysed material was cDNA or gDNA that came from T cells, B-cell-depleted T cells, or PBMCs.

This TCR was sampled from a man in his sixties with acute or convalescent COVID-19. Specimen: peripheral blood.

DNA for the CDR3: TGCGCCAGCAGCCAAGAGGAGGGGACAGGAGGTGAAGCTTTCTTT. Protein sequence: CASSQEEGTGGEAFF. The chain employs TRBV4-3 and TRBJ1-1; 8 nucleotides align to TRBD1. Losses at the gene ends were 0 bases for V and 7 bases for J; bases not matched to a gene: 7. CDR3 length: 15 residues. CDR1 is LGHNA and CDR2 is YSLEER in the germline V gene.